The sequence of this T cell receptor beta chain was determined in a study of CD8+CD57+ T cells in acquired aplastic anemia. Whole-study context: On average, sorted CD4+ and CD8+ cells gave about 3.1 ug of DNA.

The length of the CDR3 is 12 residues. Germline CDR1 reads MDHEN; CDR2 reads SYDVKM. The template used for profiling TCR beta VDJ and CDR3 was genomic DNA. MiXCR, applied by TCRdb to the reads, yields one record per CDR3 protein. The table lists roughly 170,000 distinct CDR3 sequences, around 50% of them singletons. CD8+CD57+ cell expansion had been shown by flow cytometry in patients chosen for sequencing. When blood sampling took place, the patients had received no therapy. Whole-study findings and limits: No significant patient-versus-control difference appeared in CD8+ Simpson's diversity. Patients and controls were found to share fewer than 35 CD8+ CDR3 sequences.

As regards this clonotype: Its antigen is as yet unknown. One end of the junction varies from germline; a read error may be responsible.

The chain recombines TRBV28 with TRBJ2-5; D not resolved. The receptor comes from a human donor with aplastic anemia. Sequenced input: sorted CD4+, CD8+, or CD8+CD57+ T cells (not recorded which) from PBMCs. CDR3 sequence (DNA): TGTGCCGGCAGTTTATTCCGGGAGACCCAGTACTTC. Protein product: CAGSLFRETQYF. The full variable domain, in which reference TRBV28 and TRBJ2-5 provide the parts outside the CDR3, is DVKVTQSSRYLVKRTGEKVFLECVQDMDHENMFWYRQDPGLGLRLIYFSYDVKMKEKGDIPEGYSVSREKKERFSLILESASTNQTSMYLCAGSLFRETQYFGPGTRLLVL.